These 20 T cell receptor beta chains were sequenced from one sample in a study of T cell repertoires in cytomegalovirus infection. Each CDR3 protein is one row after TCRdb ran MiXCR on the reads. Among approximately 250,000 distinct CDR3 sequences listed, roughly 9% were seen once. Sequenced material: PBMCs. These receptors came from a human donor in good health (CMV status not recorded). Some clones in this sample may be carry-over from other donors' samples.

This clonotype showed up many times. The chain has TRBV7-2 and TRBJ1-1; weak D call: TRBD1 (6 bases). V was shortened by 0 bases and J by 2 bases, with 16 bases between the two germline ends. Per the germline V gene, CDR1 is SGHTA and CDR2 is FQGNSA. This CDR3 region has 17 residues. As DNA, the CDR3 is TGTGCCAGCAGCTTAGCCTCCCAGGGGCCGGCAAACACTGAAGCTTTCTTT. Residues: CASSLASQGPANTEAFF.

This clonotype was counted ten times or more. The chain joins TRBV7-2 to TRBJ1-5; 9 nucleotides line up with TRBD1. There are 16 residues in the CDR3. After removal of 0 bases from V and 7 bases from J, the junction contained 7 bases not matched to a gene. CDR1 is SGHTA, CDR2 FQGNSA, per germline. CDR3 sequence (DNA): TGTGCCAGCAGCTTAGCTGGCGGACAGGGGAGACAGCCCCAGCATTTT. Its translation: CASSLAGGQGRQPQHF.

This clonotype has at least ten counts. The chain couples TRBV7-9 to TRBJ1-5; D gene unclear. The germline V and J ends were trimmed by 2 bases and 3 bases, with 8 bases remaining between them. Looked up from germline, CDR1 is SEHNR and CDR2 is FQNEAQ (reference sequence). The CDR3 has 14 amino acids. The CDR3: CASSLSGNNQPQHF. CDR3 coding DNA: TGTGCCAGCAGCTTAAGTGGAAACAATCAGCCCCAGCATTTT.

This clonotype occurred a few times. The J gene is TRBJ1-1, the V gene TRBV20-1; D is unresolved. The CDR3 totals 15 residues. CDR1 DFQATT and CDR2 SNEGSKA come from the germline V gene (reference sequence). V was pared by 2 bases and J by 1 base, with 14 bases between. The DNA for the CDR3 is TGCAGTGCTAGAAGGACGGGTAATAAGAACACTGAAGCTTTCTTT. This codes for CSARRTGNKNTEAFF.

This clonotype was found a few times. The V gene is TRBV6-6, the J gene TRBJ1-1, with D unresolved. The CDR3 totals 14 residues. Looked up from germline, CDR1 is MNHNY and CDR2 is SVGAGI (reference sequence). V was pared by 2 bases and J by 5 bases, with 12 bases between. The CDR3 reads CASSYDPGGTEAFF. In DNA form, the CDR3 reads TGTGCCAGCAGTTACGACCCGGGCGGTACTGAAGCTTTCTTT.

This clonotype was picked up many times. This chain uses TRBV7-6 with TRBJ2-7, with TRBD1 identical over 7 bases. The V gene's germline CDR1 is SGHVS and CDR2 FNYEAQ. The CDR3 runs to 12 residues. The trim removed 5 bases at V and 6 bases at J, leaving 4 bases unmatched. This CDR3 is CASSTTGFEQYF. CDR3 in DNA: TGTGCCAGCAGCACGACAGGGTTCGAGCAGTACTTC.

This clonotype was recorded many times. V and J are TRBV19 and TRBJ1-2; TRBD1 might be the D (6 bases). The CDR3 is 16 amino acids. Trimming took off 3 bases at V and 0 bases at J, with 14 bases between the two ends. CDR1 and CDR2 from the germline V gene are LNHDA and SQIVND (reference sequence). CDR3 region: CASSIRPGDSNYGYTF. The CDR3 DNA reads as TGTGCCAGTAGTATTCGGCCAGGGGATTCTAACTATGGCTACACCTTC.

The chain has TRBV5-6 and TRBJ2-1; TRBD2 agrees at 8 bases. Germline CDR1 is SGHDT and CDR2 is YYEEEE. V was pared by 1 base and J by 6 bases, with 6 bases of the junction left unmatched. The CDR3 is 15 amino acids. The CDR3: CASSLYSGVPNEQFF. The CDR3 DNA sequence: TGTGCCAGCAGCTTGTATAGCGGGGTACCCAATGAGCAGTTCTTC.

The chain uses TRBV19 and TRBJ1-5; unclear D gene. From germline, CDR1 is LNHDA and CDR2 SQIVND (reference sequence). The CDR3 sequence is 15 residues long. The V end was cut by 7 bases, the J end by 3 bases, with 16 bases between. This CDR3 is CASTTKVSFNQPQHF. The CDR3 bases are TGTGCCAGTACCACTAAGGTCAGTTTCAATCAGCCCCAGCATTTT.

The table lists this clonotype with many counts. This sequence joins TRBV20-1 and TRBJ2-7, with 8 bases fitting TRBD2. The CDR3 runs 13 residues. V was clipped by 3 bases and J by 5 bases; unmatched bases: 6. The V gene's germline CDR1 is DFQATT and CDR2 SNEGSKA (reference sequence). In DNA, the CDR3 is TGCAGTGCTAGCAAGCGGGAGTTCCACGAGCAGTACTTC. Translation gives CSASKREFHEQYF.

This clonotype showed up just a few times. The CDR3 DNA follows: TGTGCCAGCAGCTTAGACAGGGGGCAAGGGAACACTGAAGCTTTCTTT. Residues: CASSLDRGQGNTEAFF. The chain is built from TRBV7-9 and TRBJ1-1; 9 nucleotides line up with TRBD1. This CDR3 spans 16 amino acids. The V gene's germline CDR1 is SEHNR and CDR2 FQNEAQ (reference sequence). With 1 base clipped from V and 1 base from J, the junction kept 4 bases outside the gene matches.

The chain employs TRBV10-3 and TRBJ1-3; 7 bases map to TRBD1. J was trimmed by 0 bases and V by 8 bases; bases with no gene match: 7. Germline lookup yields CDR1 ENHRY and CDR2 SYGVKD. The CDR3 loop spans 15 amino acids. In DNA, the CDR3 is TGTGCCATCTTGGGACAGCTAAGCTCTGGAAACACCATATATTTT. This codes for CAILGQLSSGNTIYF.

A few counts support this clonotype. The chain combines TRBV20-1 with TRBJ2-7; 9 bases fit TRBD2. CDR3 size: 18 residues. J lost 1 base, V lost 2 bases, and 15 bases had no gene match. CDR1 and CDR2 (germline): DFQATT, SNEGSKA (reference sequence). In DNA, the CDR3 is TGCAGTGCTAGAAAGGGGAGAGGGGCTAGCGGGATTTCCTACGAGCAGTACTTC. Translated: CSARKGRGASGISYEQYF.

V usage is TRBV29-1 and J usage is TRBJ2-3, with TRBD2 as a possible D gene (5 bases). CDR3 length: 12 residues. CDR1 and CDR2 (germline): SQVTM, ANQGSEA. V gave up 2 bases and J gave up 4 bases, with 7 bases separating them. CDR3 sequence: CSVERTSDTQYF. In nucleotides, the CDR3 is TGCAGCGTTGAAAGGACTTCAGATACGCAGTATTTT.

This chain uses TRBV12-3 or TRBV12-4 with TRBJ2-1; 9 bases are shared with TRBD2. This CDR3 has 15 amino acids. With V trimmed by 3 bases and J by 4 bases, 4 bases remained unmatched. Written as DNA, the CDR3 is TGTGCCAGCAGTTTCTTGACTAGCGGTTACAATGAGCAGTTCTTC. Translated, it gives CASSFLTSGYNEQFF.

A few counts support this clonotype. In DNA, the CDR3 is TGTGCTAGTGCGAGAAGCGGGGTAAACACTGAAGCTTTCTTT. Protein product: CASARSGVNTEAFF. This chain uses TRBV12-5 with TRBJ1-1, with no clear D. The CDR3 sequence is 14 residues long. V was clipped by 7 bases and J by 2 bases, with 14 bases between them. Looked up from germline, CDR1 is LGHNT and CDR2 is FRNRAP.

This clonotype was seen ten or more times. The chain links TRBV27 to TRBJ1-1; 8 positions match TRBD1. Germline values: CDR1 MNHEY, CDR2 SMNVEV (reference sequence). This CDR3 has 15 amino acids. The trim removed 6 bases at V and 4 bases at J, leaving 10 bases unmatched. CDR3 in amino acids: CASRDTDRGATEAFF. In DNA form, the CDR3 reads TGTGCCAGCAGGGACACCGACAGGGGAGCCACTGAAGCTTTCTTT.

This clonotype was seen at least ten times. The CDR3 reads CASSLTGTGAVNPQHF. The DNA of the CDR3 is TGTGCCAGCAGCTTAACCGGGACAGGGGCGGTGAACCCCCAGCATTTT. This chain links TRBV7-2 with TRBJ1-5; 10 bases fit TRBD1. CDR1 and CDR2 (germline): SGHTA, FQGNSA. V was clipped by 2 bases and J by 10 bases; unmatched bases: 11. The CDR3 contains 16 residues.

This clonotype was counted ten times or more. The chain has TRBV11-2 and TRBJ2-3; a weak D match, TRBD1 (6 bases). This CDR3 spans 15 amino acids. V gave up 6 bases and J gave up 1 base, with 14 bases separating them. Germline V lookup: CDR1 SGHAT, CDR2 FQNNGV. The chain's CDR3 is CASRPGAARTDTQYF. The CDR3 nucleotides read TGTGCCAGCAGACCAGGGGCAGCCCGCACAGATACGCAGTATTTT.

This clonotype was seen ten or more times. The chain joins TRBV7-2 to TRBJ2-6, with D maybe TRBD1 (6 bases). CDR1 and CDR2 (germline): SGHTA, FQGNSA. The length of the CDR3 is 15 residues. The germline V and J ends were trimmed by 6 bases and 1 base, with 10 bases remaining between them. The CDR3: CASSEGQSGANVLTF. The CDR3 DNA sequence: TGTGCCAGCAGTGAGGGACAATCTGGGGCCAACGTCCTGACTTTC.